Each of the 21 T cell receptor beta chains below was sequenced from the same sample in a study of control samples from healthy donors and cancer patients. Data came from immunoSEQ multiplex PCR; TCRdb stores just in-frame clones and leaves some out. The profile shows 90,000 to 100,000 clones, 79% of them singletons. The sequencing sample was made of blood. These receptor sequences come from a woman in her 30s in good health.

CDR3 in amino acids: CASRDRHNQPQHF. CDR3 nucleotides: TGTGCCAGCAGGGACAGGCACAATCAGCCCCAGCATTTT. V usage is TRBV6-5 and J usage is TRBJ1-5; 7 bases are a match to TRBD1. Germline V gene sequence: CDR1 MNHEY, CDR2 SVGAGI. This CDR3 spans 13 amino acids. Losses at the gene ends were 6 bases for V and 3 bases for J; bases not matched to a gene: 2.

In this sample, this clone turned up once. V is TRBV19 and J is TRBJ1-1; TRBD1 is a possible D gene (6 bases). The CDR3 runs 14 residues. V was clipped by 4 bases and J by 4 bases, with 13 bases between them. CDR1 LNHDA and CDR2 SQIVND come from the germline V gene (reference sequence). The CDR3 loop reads CASSTSRGATEAFF. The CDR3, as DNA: TGTGCCAGTAGTACGTCCCGGGGGGCCACTGAAGCTTTCTTT.

This CDR3 is CSVGMTVSYEQYF. Written as DNA, the CDR3 is TGCAGCGTTGGGATGACAGTTTCCTACGAGCAGTACTTC. The V and J genes are TRBV29-1 and TRBJ2-7; D perhaps matches TRBD1 (5 bases). The CDR3 is made up of 13 amino acids. The V gene's germline CDR1 is SQVTM and CDR2 ANQGSEA. V was shortened by 4 bases and J by 1 base, with 11 bases between the two germline ends.

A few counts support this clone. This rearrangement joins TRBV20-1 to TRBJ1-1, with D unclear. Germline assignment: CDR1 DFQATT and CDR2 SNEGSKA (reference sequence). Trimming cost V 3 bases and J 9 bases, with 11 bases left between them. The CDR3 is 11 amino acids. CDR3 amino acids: CSASLGGKAFF. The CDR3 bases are TGCAGTGCTAGTCTTGGTGGAAAAGCTTTCTTT.

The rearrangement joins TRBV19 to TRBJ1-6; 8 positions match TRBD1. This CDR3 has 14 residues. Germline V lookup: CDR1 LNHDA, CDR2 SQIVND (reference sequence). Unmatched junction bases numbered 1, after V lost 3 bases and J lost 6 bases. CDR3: CASSIRGRNSPLHF. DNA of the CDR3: TGTGCCAGTAGTATCAGGGGGCGTAATTCACCCCTCCACTTT.

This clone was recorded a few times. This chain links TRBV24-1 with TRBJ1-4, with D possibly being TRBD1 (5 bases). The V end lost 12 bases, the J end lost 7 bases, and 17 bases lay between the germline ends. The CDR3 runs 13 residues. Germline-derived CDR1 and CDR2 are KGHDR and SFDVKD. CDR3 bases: TGTGCCTCCCAGCGGGGCTGGGGTGAAAAACTGTTTTTT. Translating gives CASQRGWGEKLFF.

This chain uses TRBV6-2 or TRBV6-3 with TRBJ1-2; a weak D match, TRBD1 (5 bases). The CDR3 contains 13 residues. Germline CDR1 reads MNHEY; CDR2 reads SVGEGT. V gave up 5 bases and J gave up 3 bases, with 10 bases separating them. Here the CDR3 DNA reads TGTGCCAGCAGTATAACAGGATACTATGGCTACACCTTC. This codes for CASSITGYYGYTF.

DNA for the CDR3: TGTGCCTGGAATACTGGACAGGGACGTAATTCACCCCTCCACTTT. It codes for CAWNTGQGRNSPLHF. J is TRBJ1-6 and V is TRBV30, with 8 bases identical to TRBD1. The CDR3 is 15 residues long. Germline CDR1 is GTSNPN and CDR2 is SVGIG (reference sequence). V lost 4 bases, J lost 6 bases, and 8 bases stayed unmatched.

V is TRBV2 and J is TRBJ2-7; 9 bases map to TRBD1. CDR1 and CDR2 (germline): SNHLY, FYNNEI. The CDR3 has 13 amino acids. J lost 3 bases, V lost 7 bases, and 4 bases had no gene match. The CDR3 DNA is TGTGCCAGCAATGGACAGGGGAACTACGAGCAGTACTTC. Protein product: CASNGQGNYEQYF.

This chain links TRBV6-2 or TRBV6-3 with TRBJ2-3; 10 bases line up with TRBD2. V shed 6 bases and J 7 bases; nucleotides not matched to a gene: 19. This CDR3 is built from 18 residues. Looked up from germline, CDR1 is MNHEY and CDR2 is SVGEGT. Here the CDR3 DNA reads TGTGCCAGCAGCTCGACGAGACATTTAGCGGGGGGCGTTAATACGCAGTATTTT. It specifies CASSSTRHLAGGVNTQYF.

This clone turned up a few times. This CDR3 reads CAINRGVENIQYF. The CDR3 DNA reads as TGTGCCATCAATAGGGGCGTCGAAAACATTCAGTACTTC. The chain uses TRBV10-3 and TRBJ2-4, with a weak D call TRBD1 (5 bases). Trimming left V 7 bases short and J 5 bases short, with 12 bases between. Looked up from germline, CDR1 is ENHRY and CDR2 is SYGVKD. CDR3 size: 13 residues.

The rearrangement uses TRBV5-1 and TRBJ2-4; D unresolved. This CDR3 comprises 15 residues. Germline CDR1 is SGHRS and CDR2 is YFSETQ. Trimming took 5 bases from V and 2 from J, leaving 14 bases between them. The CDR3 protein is CASSFDVNTKNIQYF. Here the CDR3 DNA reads TGCGCCAGCAGTTTCGACGTGAACACCAAAAACATTCAGTACTTC. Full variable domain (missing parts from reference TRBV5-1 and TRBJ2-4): KAGVTQTPRYLIKTRGQQVTLSCSPISGHRSVSWYQQTPGQGLQFLFEYFSETQRNKGNFPGRFSGRQFSNSRSEMNVSTLELGDSALYLCASSFDVNTKNIQYFGAGTRLSVL.

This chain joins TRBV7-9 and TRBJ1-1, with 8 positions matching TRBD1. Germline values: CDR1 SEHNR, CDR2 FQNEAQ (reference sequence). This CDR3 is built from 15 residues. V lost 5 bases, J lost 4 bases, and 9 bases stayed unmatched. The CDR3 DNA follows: TGTGCCAGCAGCGTCGTCGGACAGGGAGTCACTGAAGCTTTCTTT. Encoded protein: CASSVVGQGVTEAFF.

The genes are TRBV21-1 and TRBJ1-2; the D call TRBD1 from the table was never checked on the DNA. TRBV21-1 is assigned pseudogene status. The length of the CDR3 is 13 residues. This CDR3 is CASITGGPYGYTF. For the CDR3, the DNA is TGTGCCAGCATTACAGGGGGCCCCTATGGCTACACCTTC.

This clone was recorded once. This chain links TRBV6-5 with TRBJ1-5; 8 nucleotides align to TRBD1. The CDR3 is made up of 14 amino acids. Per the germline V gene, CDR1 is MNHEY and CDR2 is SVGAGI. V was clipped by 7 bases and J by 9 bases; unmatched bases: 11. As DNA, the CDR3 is TGTGCCAGCACCACCGGACAGGGACAAGGGCCCCAGCATTTT. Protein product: CASTTGQGQGPQHF.

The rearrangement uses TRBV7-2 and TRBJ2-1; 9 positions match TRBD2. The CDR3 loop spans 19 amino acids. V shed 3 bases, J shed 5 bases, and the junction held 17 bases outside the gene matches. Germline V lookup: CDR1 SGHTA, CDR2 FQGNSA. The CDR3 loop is CASSFSRTSVDLGDNEQFF. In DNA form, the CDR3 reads TGTGCCAGCAGCTTTTCTCGGACTAGCGTTGATCTAGGGGACAATGAGCAGTTCTTC.

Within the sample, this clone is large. CDR3 in amino acids: CASSPGSSNEKLFF. The CDR3 nucleotides read TGTGCCAGCTCACCTGGATCTTCTAATGAAAAACTGTTTTTT. The chain couples TRBV18 to TRBJ1-4; D is uncertain. Per germline, CDR1 KGHSH and CDR2 LQKENI. There are 14 residues in the CDR3. V lost 3 bases to trimming and J lost 3 bases, with 8 bases between them.

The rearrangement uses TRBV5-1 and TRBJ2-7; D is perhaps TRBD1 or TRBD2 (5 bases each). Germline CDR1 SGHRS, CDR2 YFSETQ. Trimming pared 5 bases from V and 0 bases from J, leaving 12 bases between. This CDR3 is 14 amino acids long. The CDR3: CASSPGDGSYEQYF. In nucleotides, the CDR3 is TGCGCCAGCAGTCCCGGGGACGGCTCCTACGAGCAGTACTTC.

The CDR3 DNA is TGTGCCAGCAGCCGTAGGGGACTAGTGTACGAGCAGTACTTC. Translating it yields CASSRRGLVYEQYF. V usage is TRBV7-2 and J usage is TRBJ2-7, with 8 bases that match TRBD2. The CDR3 contains 14 residues. Germline-derived CDR1 and CDR2 are SGHTA and FQGNSA. The V segment lost 5 bases and the J segment 4 bases; nucleotides outside the gene matches: 7.

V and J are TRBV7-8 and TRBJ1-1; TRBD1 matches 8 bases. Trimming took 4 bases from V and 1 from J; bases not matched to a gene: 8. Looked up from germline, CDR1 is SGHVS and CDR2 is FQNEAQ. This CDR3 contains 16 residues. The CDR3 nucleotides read TGTGCCAGCAGCTCGCTGGGGCAGGGGGCGAACACTGAAGCTTTCTTT. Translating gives CASSSLGQGANTEAFF.

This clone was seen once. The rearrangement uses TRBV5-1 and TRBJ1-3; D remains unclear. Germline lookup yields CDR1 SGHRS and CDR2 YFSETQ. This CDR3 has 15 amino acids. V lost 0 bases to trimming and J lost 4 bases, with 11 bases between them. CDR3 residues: CASSLGVSSGNTIYF. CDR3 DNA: TGCGCCAGCAGCTTGGGAGTTTCCTCAGGAAACACCATATATTTT.